One and the same sample provided the 14 T cell receptor beta chains below, sequenced in a study of cytomegalovirus exposure and HLA in healthy donors. A multiplex PCR was run with 60 Vbeta primers and 13 Jbeta primers. Clones were read by immunoSEQ multiplex PCR, and TCRdb kept only the in-frame ones, dropping some. The table records some 60,000 clones, approximately 87% of them present only once. What was sequenced was PBMCs. All receptors derive from a man younger than 30 in good health and CMV-seronegative.

The chain employs TRBV15 and TRBJ1-5; D remains unclear. Germline CDR1 is LNHNV and CDR2 is YYDKDF (reference sequence). V dropped 0 bases and J dropped 6 bases, with 6 bases sitting between them. The CDR3 has 13 residues. The CDR3 DNA follows: TGTGCCACCAGCAGAGATCAGGCTCAGCCCCAGCATTTT. It codes for CATSRDQAQPQHF.

The V call is TRBV6-5, the J call TRBJ2-7, with TRBD2 matching over 9 bases. The germline CDR1 and CDR2 sequences are MNHEY and SVGAGI. The CDR3 sequence is 12 residues long. V trimming: 11 bases; J trimming: 6 bases; junction bases outside the gene matches: 8. CDR3 coding DNA: TGTGCCGCGGGGGGGGGTGCGAGCGAGCAGTACTTC. It yields the protein CAAGGGASEQYF.

The chain carries TRBV7-3 and TRBJ2-7; 9 bases are shared with TRBD1. The CDR3 is made up of 14 amino acids. With 3 bases clipped from V and 7 bases from J, the junction kept 7 bases outside the gene matches. Germline V gene sequence: CDR1 SGHTA, CDR2 FQGTGA. In nucleotides, the CDR3 is TGTGCCAGCAGCTTCACAGGGGGCGCGGATGAGCAGTACTTC. As protein: CASSFTGGADEQYF.

The J gene is TRBJ2-7, the V gene TRBV9; 7 nucleotides align to TRBD1. Germline CDR1 is SGDLS and CDR2 is YYNGEE. V lost 0 bases, J lost 6 bases, and 3 bases stayed unmatched. The CDR3 runs to 13 residues. As DNA, the CDR3 is TGTGCCAGCAGCGTAGTCGAGGGGGCCGAGCAGTACTTC. This encodes CASSVVEGAEQYF. The entire variable domain, with the rest obtained from reference TRBV9 and TRBJ2-7, is as follows: DSGVTQTPKHLITATGQRVTLRCSPRSGDLSVYWYQQSLDQGLQFLIQYYNGEERAKGNILERFSAQQFPDLHSELNLSSLELGDSALYFCASSVVEGAEQYFGPGTRLTVT.

The chain has TRBV6-4 and TRBJ2-3; 9 nucleotides match TRBD2. The J segment lost 0 bases and the V segment lost 5 bases, leaving 3 bases of the junction unmatched. This CDR3 region has 15 residues. Germline V lookup: CDR1 MRHNA, CDR2 SNTAGT. The CDR3 is CASSIAGASTDTQYF. The CDR3 coding sequence is TGTGCCAGCAGTATAGCGGGGGCTAGCACAGATACGCAGTATTTT.

The rearrangement uses TRBV19 and TRBJ1-1; no clear D. Trimming took off 5 bases at V and 1 base at J, with 5 bases between the two ends. Germline V gives CDR1 LNHDA, CDR2 SQIVND (reference sequence). The CDR3 runs to 12 residues. DNA for the CDR3: TGTGCCAGTAGTCCGAGGAACACTGAAGCTTTCTTT. Protein: CASSPRNTEAFF.

This chain uses TRBV28 with TRBJ1-1; the D is unclear. V was shortened by 7 bases and J by 6 bases, with 18 bases between the two germline ends. The germline CDR1 and CDR2 sequences are MDHEN and SYDVKM. The CDR3 covers 14 residues. CDR3 loop: CASNVEVRLAEAFF. In nucleotides, the CDR3 is TGTGCCAGCAATGTGGAGGTCAGGCTAGCTGAAGCTTTCTTT.

This clone was found once. The chain recombines TRBV11-2 with TRBJ1-2; 8 nucleotides line up with TRBD1. CDR1 SGHAT and CDR2 FQNNGV come from the germline V gene. Trimming removed 0 bases from V and 8 bases from J; junction bases left unmatched: 5. The CDR3 length is 14 residues. The CDR3 loop is CASSLDRGQGGYTF. The CDR3 DNA sequence: TGTGCCAGCAGCTTAGACAGGGGGCAAGGAGGCTACACCTTC.

J is TRBJ1-1 and V is TRBV2; the D gene is possibly TRBD1 (5 bases). CDR1 is SNHLY and CDR2 is FYNNEI in the germline V gene. The CDR3 is 12 residues long. The V gene lost 8 bases and the J gene lost 10 bases, with 17 bases spanning the gap. The CDR3 DNA reads TGTGCCAGCCTAGGGGCGAACGCTGGAGCTTTCTTT. This translates into CASLGANAGAFF.

This chain uses TRBV25-1 with TRBJ1-4, with no clear D. The CDR3 is 14 residues long. V was cut by 7 bases and J by 1 base, with 10 bases left in between. Germline V gives CDR1 MGHDK, CDR2 SYGVNS. CDR3 sequence reads: CASNDPRTNEKLFF. The CDR3 region has the DNA TGTGCCAGCAATGACCCCCGAACTAATGAAAAACTGTTTTTT.

This rearrangement joins TRBV7-2 to TRBJ1-1; weak D call: TRBD1 (5 bases). Between the trimmed V and J ends, which lost 7 bases and 1 base, there was a span of 13 bases. The CDR3 covers 14 residues. From germline, CDR1 is SGHTA and CDR2 FQGNSA. The CDR3 nucleotides are TGTGCCAGCACCCGGGGAGGGGCGAACACTGAAGCTTTCTTT. Protein sequence: CASTRGGANTEAFF. Complete variable domain (other parts from reference TRBV7-2 and TRBJ1-1): GAGVSQSPSNKVTEKGKDVELRCDPISGHTALYWYRQSLGQGLEFLIYFQGNSAPDKSGLPSDRFSAERTGGSVSTLTIQRTQQEDSAVYLCASTRGGANTEAFFGQGTRLTVV.

This chain uses TRBV5-4 with TRBJ2-2, with 7 bases fitting TRBD2. The CDR3 totals 15 residues. Germline V gene lookup returns CDR1 SGHNT and CDR2 YYREEE (reference sequence). J lost 1 base, V lost 0 bases, and 0 bases had no gene match. The DNA for the CDR3 is TGTGCCAGCAGCTTGGGCGGGGGGAACACCGGGGAGCTGTTTTTT. Its protein product is CASSLGGGNTGELFF.

This chain joins TRBV6-5 and TRBJ1-1; possible D gene TRBD1, 6 bases. The ends were cut back, 5 bases at V and 2 bases at J, with 15 bases in the middle. CDR3 length: 15 residues. Germline V CDR1 and CDR2: MNHEY, SVGAGI. CDR3 residues: CASSPLDRPNTEAFF. Here the CDR3 DNA reads TGTGCCAGCAGTCCCCTAGACAGGCCCAACACTGAAGCTTTCTTT.

This chain links TRBV5-1 with TRBJ1-2, with a tentative D call TRBD1 (5 bases). This CDR3 region has 13 residues. V was shortened by 0 bases and J by 8 bases, with 11 bases between the two germline ends. Germline values: CDR1 SGHRS, CDR2 YFSETQ. CDR3 region: CASSLGGSRGYTF. In nucleotides, the CDR3 is TGCGCCAGCAGCTTGGGGGGCAGTAGGGGCTACACCTTC.